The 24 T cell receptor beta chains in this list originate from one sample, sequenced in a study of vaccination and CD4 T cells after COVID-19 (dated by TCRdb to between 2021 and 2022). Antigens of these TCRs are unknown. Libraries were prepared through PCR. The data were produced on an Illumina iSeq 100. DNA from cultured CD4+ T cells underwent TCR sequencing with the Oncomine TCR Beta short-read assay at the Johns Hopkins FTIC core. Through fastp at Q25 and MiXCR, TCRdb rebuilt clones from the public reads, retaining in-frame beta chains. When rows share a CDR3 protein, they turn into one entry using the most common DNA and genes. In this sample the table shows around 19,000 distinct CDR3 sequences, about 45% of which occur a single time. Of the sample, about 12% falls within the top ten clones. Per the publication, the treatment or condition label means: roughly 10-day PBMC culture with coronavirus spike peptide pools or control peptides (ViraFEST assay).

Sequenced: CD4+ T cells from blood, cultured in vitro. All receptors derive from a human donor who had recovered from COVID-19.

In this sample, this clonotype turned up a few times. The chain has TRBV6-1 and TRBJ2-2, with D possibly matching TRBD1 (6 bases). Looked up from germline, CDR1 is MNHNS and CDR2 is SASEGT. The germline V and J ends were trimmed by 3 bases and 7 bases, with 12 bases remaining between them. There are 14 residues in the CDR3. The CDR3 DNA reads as TGTGCCAGCAGTGACTGGGGGCCCAGCGGGGAGCTGTTTTTT. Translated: CASSDWGPSGELFF.

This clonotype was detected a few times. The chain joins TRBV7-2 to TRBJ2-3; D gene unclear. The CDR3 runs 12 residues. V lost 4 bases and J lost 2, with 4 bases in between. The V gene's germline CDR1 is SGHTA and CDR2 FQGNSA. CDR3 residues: CASSSYTDTQYF. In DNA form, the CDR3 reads TGTGCCAGCAGCTCCTACACAGATACGCAGTATTTT.

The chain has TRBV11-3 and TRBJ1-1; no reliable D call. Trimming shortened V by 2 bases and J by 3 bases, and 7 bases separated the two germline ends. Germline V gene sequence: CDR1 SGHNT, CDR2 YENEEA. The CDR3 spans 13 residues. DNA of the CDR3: TGTGCCAGCAGCTTATCCGGATACACTGAAGCTTTCTTT. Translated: CASSLSGYTEAFF.

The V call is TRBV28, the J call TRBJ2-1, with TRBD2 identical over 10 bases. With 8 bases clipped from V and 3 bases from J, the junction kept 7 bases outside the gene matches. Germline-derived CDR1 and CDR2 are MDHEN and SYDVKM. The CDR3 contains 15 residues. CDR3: CASATSGVGYNEQFF. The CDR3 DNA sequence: TGTGCCAGCGCAACTAGCGGGGTCGGCTACAATGAGCAGTTCTTC.

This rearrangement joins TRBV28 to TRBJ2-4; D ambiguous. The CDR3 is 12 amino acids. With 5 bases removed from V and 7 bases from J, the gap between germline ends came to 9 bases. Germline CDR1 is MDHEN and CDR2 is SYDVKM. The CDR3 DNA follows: TGTGCCAGCAGTCAACTGGGTAACATTCAGTACTTC. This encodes CASSQLGNIQYF.

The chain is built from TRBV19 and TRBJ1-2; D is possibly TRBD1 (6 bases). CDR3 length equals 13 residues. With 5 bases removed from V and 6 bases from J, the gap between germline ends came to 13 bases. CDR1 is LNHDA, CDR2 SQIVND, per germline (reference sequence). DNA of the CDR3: TGTGCCAGTAGTCCCACAGGGTTTGATGGCTACACCTTC. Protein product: CASSPTGFDGYTF.

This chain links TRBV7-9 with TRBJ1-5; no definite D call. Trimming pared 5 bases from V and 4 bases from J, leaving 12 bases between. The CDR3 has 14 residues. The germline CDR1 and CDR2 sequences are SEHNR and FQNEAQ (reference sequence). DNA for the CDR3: TGTGCCAGCAGCCCTGCTGGCAGAAATCAGCCCCAGCATTTT. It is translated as CASSPAGRNQPQHF.

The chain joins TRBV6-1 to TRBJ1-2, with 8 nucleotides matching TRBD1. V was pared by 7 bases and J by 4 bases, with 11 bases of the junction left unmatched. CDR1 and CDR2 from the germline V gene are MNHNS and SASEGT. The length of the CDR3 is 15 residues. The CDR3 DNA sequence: TGTGCCAGCACCCGGGGGACAGGCGGATCCTATGGCTACACCTTC. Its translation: CASTRGTGGSYGYTF.

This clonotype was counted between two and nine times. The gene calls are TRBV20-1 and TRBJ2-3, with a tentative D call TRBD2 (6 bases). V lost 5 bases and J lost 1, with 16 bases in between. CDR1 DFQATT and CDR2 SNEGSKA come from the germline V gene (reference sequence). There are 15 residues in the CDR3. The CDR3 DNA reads TGCAGTGCTGAGCGGGCCACCGGGGGCACAGATACGCAGTATTTT. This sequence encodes CSAERATGGTDTQYF.

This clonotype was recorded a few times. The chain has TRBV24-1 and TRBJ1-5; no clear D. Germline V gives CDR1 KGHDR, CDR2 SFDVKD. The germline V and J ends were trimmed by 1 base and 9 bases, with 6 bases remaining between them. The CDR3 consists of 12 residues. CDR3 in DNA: TGTGCCACCAGTGATTTTCGTGGGCCCCAGCATTTT. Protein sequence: CATSDFRGPQHF.

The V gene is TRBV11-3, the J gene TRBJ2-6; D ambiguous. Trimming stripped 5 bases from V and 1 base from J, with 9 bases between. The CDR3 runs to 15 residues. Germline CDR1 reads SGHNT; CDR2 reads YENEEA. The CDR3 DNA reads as TGTGCCAGCAGCCCCGCCGGGTCTGGGGCCAACGTCCTGACTTTC. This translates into CASSPAGSGANVLTF.

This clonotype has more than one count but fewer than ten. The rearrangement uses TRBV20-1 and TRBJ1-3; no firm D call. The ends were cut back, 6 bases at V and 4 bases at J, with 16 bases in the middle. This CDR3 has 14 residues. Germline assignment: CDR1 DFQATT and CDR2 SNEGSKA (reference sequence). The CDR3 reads CSALVWTTGNTIYF. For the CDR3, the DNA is TGCAGTGCACTAGTTTGGACTACGGGAAACACCATATATTTT.

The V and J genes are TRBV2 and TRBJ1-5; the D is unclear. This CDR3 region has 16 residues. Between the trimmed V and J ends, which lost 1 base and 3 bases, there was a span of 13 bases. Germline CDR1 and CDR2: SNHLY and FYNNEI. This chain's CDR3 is CASSEEGDVLNQPQHF. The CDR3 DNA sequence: TGTGCCAGCAGTGAAGAAGGAGACGTACTCAATCAGCCCCAGCATTTT.

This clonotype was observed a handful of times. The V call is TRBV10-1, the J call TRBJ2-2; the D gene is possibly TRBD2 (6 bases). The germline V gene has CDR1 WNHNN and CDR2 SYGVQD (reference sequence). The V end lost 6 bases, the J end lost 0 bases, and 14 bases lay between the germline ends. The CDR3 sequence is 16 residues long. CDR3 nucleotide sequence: TGCGCCAGCAGCGGAGGGCCGGGGGCGAACACCGGGGAGCTGTTTTTT. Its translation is CASSGGPGANTGELFF.

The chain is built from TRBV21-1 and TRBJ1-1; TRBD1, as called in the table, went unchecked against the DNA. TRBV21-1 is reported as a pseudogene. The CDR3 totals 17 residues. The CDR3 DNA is TGTGCCAGCAGCAAAGGGGGGGCAGACCACATCTCTATTGAAGCTTTCTTT. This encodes CASSKGGADHISIEAFF.

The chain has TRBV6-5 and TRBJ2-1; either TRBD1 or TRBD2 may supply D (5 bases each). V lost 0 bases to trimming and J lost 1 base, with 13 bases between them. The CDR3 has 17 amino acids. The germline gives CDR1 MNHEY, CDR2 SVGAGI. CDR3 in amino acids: CASSYSRGEKSYNEQFF. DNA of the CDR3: TGTGCCAGCAGTTACTCGAGAGGGGAGAAATCCTACAATGAGCAGTTCTTC.

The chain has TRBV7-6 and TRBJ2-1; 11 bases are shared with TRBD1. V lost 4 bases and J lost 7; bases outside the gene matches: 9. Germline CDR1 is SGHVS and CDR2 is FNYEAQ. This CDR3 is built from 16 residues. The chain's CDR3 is CASSSHSGTGGNEQFF. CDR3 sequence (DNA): TGTGCCAGCAGCTCCCACTCCGGGACAGGGGGGAATGAGCAGTTCTTC.

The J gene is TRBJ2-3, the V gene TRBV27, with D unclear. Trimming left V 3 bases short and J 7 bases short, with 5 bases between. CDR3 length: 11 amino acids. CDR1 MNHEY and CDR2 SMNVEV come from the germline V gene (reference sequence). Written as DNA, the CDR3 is TGTGCCAGCAGTTTCAATCATACGCAGTATTTT. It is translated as CASSFNHTQYF.

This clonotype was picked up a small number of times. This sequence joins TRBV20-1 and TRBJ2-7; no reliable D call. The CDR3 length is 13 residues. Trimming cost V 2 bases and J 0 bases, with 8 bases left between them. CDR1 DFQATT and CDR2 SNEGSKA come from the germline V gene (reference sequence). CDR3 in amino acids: CSARSYLSYEQYF. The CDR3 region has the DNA TGCAGTGCTAGATCGTACCTCTCCTACGAGCAGTACTTC.

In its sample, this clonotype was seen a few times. The CDR3 protein is CASSFRTPHGTQYF. As DNA, the CDR3 is TGTGCCAGCAGTTTCAGGACTCCTCATGGGACCCAGTACTTC. The V call is TRBV28, the J call TRBJ2-5; a possible D gene is TRBD2 (5 bases). Germline assignment: CDR1 MDHEN and CDR2 SYDVKM. With 3 bases removed from V and 7 bases from J, the gap between germline ends came to 15 bases. This CDR3 comprises 14 residues.

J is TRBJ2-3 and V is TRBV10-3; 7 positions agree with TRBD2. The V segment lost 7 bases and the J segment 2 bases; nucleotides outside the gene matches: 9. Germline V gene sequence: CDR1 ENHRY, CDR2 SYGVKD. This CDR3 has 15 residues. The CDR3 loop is CAIMREPPHTDTQYF. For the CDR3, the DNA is TGTGCCATCATGCGGGAGCCCCCCCACACAGATACGCAGTATTTT.

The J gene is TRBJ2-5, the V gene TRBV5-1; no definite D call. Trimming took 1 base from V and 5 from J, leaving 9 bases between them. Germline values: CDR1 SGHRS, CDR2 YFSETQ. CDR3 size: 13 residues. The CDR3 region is CASSLISGETQYF. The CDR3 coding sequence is TGCGCCAGCAGCTTGATTTCTGGGGAGACCCAGTACTTC. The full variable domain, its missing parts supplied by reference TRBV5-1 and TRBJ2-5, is KAGVTQTPRYLIKTRGQQVTLSCSPISGHRSVSWYQQTPGQGLQFLFEYFSETQRNKGNFPGRFSGRQFSNSRSEMNVSTLELGDSALYLCASSLISGETQYFGPGTRLLVL.

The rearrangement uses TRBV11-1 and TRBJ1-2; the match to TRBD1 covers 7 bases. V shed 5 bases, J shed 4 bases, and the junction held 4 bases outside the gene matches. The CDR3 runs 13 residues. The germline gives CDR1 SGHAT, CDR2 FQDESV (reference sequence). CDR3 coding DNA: TGTGCCAGCAGCGACAGGGATATCTATGGCTACACCTTC. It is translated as CASSDRDIYGYTF.

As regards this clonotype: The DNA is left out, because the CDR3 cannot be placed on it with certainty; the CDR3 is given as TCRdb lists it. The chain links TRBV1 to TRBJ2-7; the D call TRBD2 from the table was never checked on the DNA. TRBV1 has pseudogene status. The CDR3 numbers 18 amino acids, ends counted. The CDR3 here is CTSSQGVASGSLAYEQYF.